This T cell receptor beta chain was identified in a study of blood T cell repertoires in COVID-19. Turning to the study itself: PBMCs, B-cell-depleted T cells, or T cells provided the cDNA or gDNA that made up the material.

Per the study methods: Amplified reference gene primers provided the basis for estimating nucleated cell counts. Clones were sequenced by immunoSEQ multiplex PCR, and TCRdb holds only the in-frame ones, with some missing. From that table come the V and J calls and clone size; the DNA was used to work out D and trimming. The profile shows tens of thousands of clones, around nine tenths of them singletons. Of note for this clone: Distinct nucleotide sequences in the sample also encode this CDR3.

The CDR3 length is 13 residues. Trimming took 6 bases from V and 2 from J, leaving 10 bases between them. CDR1 is LNHDA, CDR2 SQIVND, per germline (reference sequence). V gene TRBV19 combines with J gene TRBJ1-1, with D perhaps matching TRBD1 (6 bases). The sequenced material came from peripheral blood. This TCR derives from a woman aged 40 to 50 with acute or convalescent COVID-19. CDR3: CASSGQINTEAFF. The CDR3 DNA is TGTGCCAGTAGCGGACAGATAAACACTGAAGCTTTCTTT.